This T cell receptor beta chain was captured by sequencing in a study of blood T cell repertoires in COVID-19 (TCRdb year 2020). Background on the whole study: Collaborator samples came from the United States, Italy and Spain and covered acute and convalescent phases of COVID-19. The prospective study material was composed of cDNA or gDNA derived from T cells, B-cell-depleted T cells, or PBMCs. Subjects who had been exposed to COVID-19, were actively infected with it, or had recovered from it provided the deeply sampled blood TCRbeta repertoires that made up the dataset. The repertoires were released in a freely available public database meant as a resource for research on the immune response to SARS-CoV-2. Samples were obtained from the ongoing ImmuneRACE study (first 160 participants) and from about 1,300 subjects provided by 6 global collaborators. Sample metadata almost always included a de-identified subject ID, COVID-19 status, age in years and sex. Where available, HLA class I and class II types were obtained from metadata supplied by the sample provider rather than from assay-based typing.

Each collaborating institution followed its own protocols to collect whole blood in K2EDTA tubes. For TCRbeta analysis, collaborators shipped samples as frozen whole blood, isolated PBMCs, or DNA extracted from either of those sample types. In this sample, this clone turned up once. This clone's antigen is unknown. No qualities accompany the bases; no much larger clone lies one base away. Study-wide conclusions, independent of this receptor: How much clinical and demographic metadata was included differed by source and by participant, and the metadata was provided uncurated.

TCRbeta CDR3 regions were amplified from genomic DNA using the immunoSEQ Assay, a bias-controlled multiplex PCR. The paper's data handling went like this. The number of nucleated cells in each sample was estimated by amplification of reference gene primers within the assay. To quantify the absolute abundance of each unique TCRbeta CDR3 rearrangement, sequence reads were collapsed and filtered. Productive Simpson clonality was computed per sample as the square root of Simpson's diversity index over productive rearrangements. TCRdb retrieved this table from immuneACCESS and kept in-frame rearrangements only. Not all clones are present; in checked studies, unresolved V genes account for under half, and no reason is known for the remainder. V and J calls and clone size are those listed in that table; D and trimming were worked out from the DNA. The sample table shows roughly 36,000 clones, and 75% to 90% are seen once. About 9.5% of the sample goes to the ten largest clones.

The receptor comes from an elderly man with active COVID-19. Input material: peripheral blood.

The CDR3 region has the sequence CASSTPGQLSYNEQFF. The nucleotides are TGTGCCAGTAGTACCCCAGGACAGTTATCGTACAATGAGCAGTTCTTC. The chain is assembled from TRBV19 and TRBJ2-1; the best D guess is TRBD1, with 6 bases matching. V loses 4 bases, J loses 4 bases, and the germline ends lie 17 bases apart. CDR1 and CDR2 were assigned from the germline V gene (reference sequence) as LNHDA and SQIVND. The CDR3 runs 16 amino acids, cysteine and phenylalanine included. Only CDR3 DNA is held: 48 bases, read in frame from base 1.